One sample yielded the 29 T cell receptor beta chains listed below, sequenced in a study of long-term antiretroviral therapy in people with HIV. Survey-level resolution applied to immunoSEQ assay v3.0. The assay was immunoSEQ multiplex PCR, and TCRdb's table has in-frame clones only and misses some. The sample shows around 13,000 clones, roughly 82% of them seen only once. Material: unsorted PBMCs, obtained 0.4 years after starting antiretroviral therapy. These receptors originate from a man aged 25 to 40 with HIV.

The gene calls are TRBV7-6 and TRBJ1-5; TRBD1 matches 9 bases. The CDR3 extends over 18 amino acids. From germline, CDR1 is SGHVS and CDR2 FNYEAQ. The ends lost 1 base at V and 1 base at J; junction bases unmatched: 8. Here the CDR3 DNA reads TGTGCCAGCAGCTTAGACAGGGGGCCCGGGGGGAGCAATCAGCCCCAGCATTTT. Translating gives CASSLDRGPGGSNQPQHF.

This rearrangement joins TRBV7-9 to TRBJ2-7, with 7 bases identical to TRBD1. Looked up from germline, CDR1 is SEHNR and CDR2 is FQNEAQ (reference sequence). There are 15 residues in the CDR3. V was pared by 5 bases and J by 2 bases, with 9 bases of the junction left unmatched. CDR3 DNA: TGTGCCAGCAGCCGTCCGGGACAGATCCCCTACGAGCAGTACTTC. Its protein is CASSRPGQIPYEQYF. The full variable domain, in which reference TRBV7-9 and TRBJ2-7 provide the parts outside the CDR3, is DTGVSQNPRHKITKRGQNVTFRCDPISEHNRLYWYRQTLGQGPEFLTYFQNEAQLEKSRLLSDRFSAERPKGSFSTLEIQRTEQGDSAMYLCASSRPGQIPYEQYFGPGTRLTVT.

The rearrangement uses TRBV15 and TRBJ2-2; 11 nucleotides agree with TRBD2. This CDR3 is 19 amino acids long. The germline V gene encodes CDR1 LNHNV and CDR2 YYDKDF (reference sequence). With 0 bases clipped from V and 3 bases from J, the junction kept 9 bases outside the gene matches. CDR3 sequence (DNA): TGTGCCACCAGCAGAGATTGGAGTAGCGGGAGGGCCCACACCGGGGAGCTGTTTTTT. Translated, it gives CATSRDWSSGRAHTGELFF.

This clone has more than one count but fewer than ten. The chain combines TRBV7-9 with TRBJ1-4, with 10 bases that match TRBD1. V lost 5 bases and J lost 6; bases outside the gene matches: 9. This CDR3 contains 16 residues. Germline V CDR1 and CDR2: SEHNR, FQNEAQ (reference sequence). The CDR3, as DNA: TGTGCCAGCAGCCTCGGGACAGGGGATGAGGATGAAAAACTGTTTTTT. This encodes CASSLGTGDEDEKLFF.

The J gene is TRBJ2-7, the V gene TRBV21-1. TRBV21-1 is a listed pseudogene. This CDR3 spans 14 amino acids. CDR3 sequence: CASSMGDIRHEQYF. In DNA, the CDR3 is TGTGCCAGCAGCATGGGGGATATAAGGCACGAGCAGTACTTC.

This sequence joins TRBV2 and TRBJ1-5, with a weak D call TRBD1 (5 bases). The CDR3 runs 15 residues. Germline values: CDR1 SNHLY, CDR2 FYNNEI. V was cut by 0 bases and J by 7 bases, with 13 bases left in between. The CDR3 DNA reads as TGTGCCAGCAGTGAAGCCCGGGGCGCGGGGCAGCCCCAGCATTTT. Its protein product is CASSEARGAGQPQHF.

The DNA for the CDR3 is TGTGCCATCAGTGAAGGGACAGGGGTGCCCCAGCATTTT. Translating it yields CAISEGTGVPQHF. This sequence joins TRBV10-3 and TRBJ1-5, with 10 bases fitting TRBD1. The CDR3 has 13 amino acids. The germline gives CDR1 ENHRY, CDR2 SYGVKD. The J segment lost 9 bases and the V segment lost 3 bases, leaving 2 bases of the junction unmatched.

This clone was found a few times. The chain links TRBV7-9 to TRBJ2-7; D may be TRBD1 or TRBD2 (5 bases each). Germline CDR1 reads SEHNR; CDR2 reads FQNEAQ (reference sequence). The CDR3 sequence is 13 residues long. V dropped 4 bases and J dropped 3 bases, with 10 bases sitting between them. The CDR3 sequence: CASSSGAHYEQYF. Written as DNA, the CDR3 is TGTGCCAGCAGCTCCGGGGCCCACTACGAGCAGTACTTC.

This chain joins TRBV11-2 and TRBJ1-6; D ambiguous. Per germline, CDR1 SGHAT and CDR2 FQNNGV. The CDR3 runs to 16 residues. Deletions cut 2 bases from V and 7 bases from J, with 15 bases between. Written as DNA, the CDR3 is TGTGCCAGCAGCTTAAATCCCGGACCGGGCAATTCACCCCTCCACTTT. The encoded protein is CASSLNPGPGNSPLHF.

The CDR3 region is CAISEGGGEKLFF. The CDR3 DNA follows: TGTGCCATCAGTGAAGGGGGGGGTGAAAAACTGTTTTTT. The gene calls are TRBV10-3 and TRBJ1-4; tentative D call: TRBD1 (6 bases). V lost 3 bases to trimming and J lost 7 bases, with 9 bases between them. CDR1 is ENHRY and CDR2 is SYGVKD in the germline V gene. This CDR3 has 13 amino acids.

This sequence joins TRBV5-1 and TRBJ2-7; the D call may be TRBD1 or TRBD2 (5 bases each). The CDR3 extends over 14 amino acids. Germline values: CDR1 SGHRS, CDR2 YFSETQ. V was clipped by 4 bases and J by 2 bases, with 13 bases between them. CDR3: CASSPGTGTYEQYF. CDR3 bases: TGCGCCAGCAGCCCTGGGACCGGGACCTACGAGCAGTACTTC.

The CDR3 is CASSLFGPGSYEQYF. In DNA, the CDR3 is TGTGCCAGCAGTCTATTTGGCCCTGGCTCCTACGAGCAGTACTTC. The gene calls are TRBV27 and TRBJ2-7; D is undetermined. Deletions cut 5 bases from V and 0 bases from J, with 14 bases between. CDR1 is MNHEY and CDR2 is SMNVEV in the germline V gene (reference sequence). The CDR3 consists of 15 residues.

The gene calls are TRBV2 and TRBJ2-3, with TRBD1 identical over 7 bases. The CDR3 length is 14 residues. With V trimmed by 6 bases and J by 9 bases, 12 bases remained unmatched. Germline V gives CDR1 SNHLY, CDR2 FYNNEI. The CDR3 DNA sequence: TGTGCCAGCAGGGGGGACAGCTACATTGGAACGCAGTATTTT. Translation gives CASRGDSYIGTQYF.

The genes are TRBV6-5 and TRBJ2-1, with D perhaps matching TRBD1 (5 bases). The CDR3 is 14 residues long. The germline CDR1 and CDR2 sequences are MNHEY and SVGAGI. Trimming stripped 3 bases from V and 5 bases from J, with 11 bases between. CDR3 sequence (DNA): TGTGCCAGCAGTTATTATCAGGGCGACAATGAGCAGTTCTTC. Its protein is CASSYYQGDNEQFF.

V gene TRBV13 combines with J gene TRBJ1-1; no reliable D call. Germline V gene data show CDR1 as PRHDT and CDR2 as FYEKMQ (reference sequence). V was shortened by 5 bases and J by 7 bases, with 14 bases between the two germline ends. CDR3 length equals 13 residues. CDR3 loop: CASSLGVRNEAFF. CDR3 bases: TGTGCCAGCAGCCTGGGCGTCAGGAATGAAGCTTTCTTT.

The chain employs TRBV5-1 and TRBJ1-2; D possibly corresponds to TRBD1 (5 bases). The CDR3 sequence is 13 residues long. Germline V gene lookup returns CDR1 SGHRS and CDR2 YFSETQ. V lost 2 bases and J lost 6, with 11 bases in between. The CDR3 DNA is TGCGCCAGCAGCTTACTTCGGGACCATGGCTACACCTTC. Protein product: CASSLLRDHGYTF.

The chain recombines TRBV28 with TRBJ1-1, with D uncertain. Trimming removed 0 bases from V and 8 bases from J, with 10 bases in between. The CDR3 is 13 amino acids. Germline V gene sequence: CDR1 MDHEN, CDR2 SYDVKM. The CDR3: CASSLWRTGEAFF. DNA for the CDR3: TGTGCCAGCAGTTTATGGAGAACGGGGGAAGCTTTCTTT.

The CDR3 DNA reads TGTGCCAGCAGCGTAGTAGGCGGGAGTAGGAACACCGGGGAGCTGTTTTTT. This sequence encodes CASSVVGGSRNTGELFF. This chain connects TRBV9 to TRBJ2-2; TRBD2 matches at 7 bases. The CDR3 runs to 17 residues. Trimming took 0 bases from V and 1 from J; bases not matched to a gene: 6. CDR1 and CDR2 from the germline V gene are SGDLS and YYNGEE.

V and J are TRBV15 and TRBJ1-2, with a tentative D call TRBD1 (6 bases). V gave up 0 bases and J gave up 8 bases, with 16 bases separating them. CDR3 length equals 15 residues. The germline V gene has CDR1 LNHNV and CDR2 YYDKDF (reference sequence). This chain's CDR3 is CATSRDNGGARGYTF. The CDR3 DNA is TGTGCCACCAGCAGAGATAACGGGGGGGCGCGGGGCTACACCTTC.

The J gene is TRBJ1-1, the V gene TRBV7-6; unclear D gene. V dropped 1 base and J dropped 6 bases, with 12 bases sitting between them. This CDR3 region has 14 residues. Germline CDR1 reads SGHVS; CDR2 reads FNYEAQ. This CDR3 is CASSLEVVGPEAFF. CDR3 nucleotide sequence: TGTGCCAGCAGCTTAGAAGTAGTAGGACCTGAAGCTTTCTTT.

The J gene is TRBJ2-1, the V gene TRBV15; TRBD2 might be the D (5 bases). Trimming removed 1 base from V and 6 bases from J, with 13 bases in between. Germline CDR1 LNHNV, CDR2 YYDKDF (reference sequence). CDR3 length: 15 residues. The CDR3 is CATSRGSGFGNEQFF. CDR3 in DNA: TGTGCCACCAGCAGAGGTTCGGGGTTCGGCAATGAGCAGTTCTTC.

V usage is TRBV30 and J usage is TRBJ2-5; no firm D call. The J call may be faulty, since TRBJ2-7 better matches the DNA end. Germline CDR1 reads GTSNPN; CDR2 reads SVGIG (reference sequence). The CDR3 length is 14 residues. The CDR3 DNA reads TGTGCCTGGAGCTCCCATACTTCCTCCTACGAGCAGTACTTC. The encoded protein is CAWSSHTSSYEQYF.

The chain combines TRBV7-6 with TRBJ1-3, with no clear D. V dropped 1 base and J dropped 0 bases, with 7 bases sitting between them. The CDR3 contains 15 residues. CDR1 is SGHVS and CDR2 is FNYEAQ in the germline V gene. CDR3 in amino acids: CASSLDRDSGNTIYF. CDR3 DNA: TGTGCCAGCAGCTTAGATAGGGACTCTGGAAACACCATATATTTT.

The chain employs TRBV7-8 and TRBJ1-1; TRBD1 aligns across 10 bases. The CDR3 has 17 amino acids. Trimming at V came to 1 base and at J to 4 bases, leaving 9 bases not matched to a gene. CDR1 SGHVS and CDR2 FQNEAQ come from the germline V gene. CDR3 DNA: TGTGCCAGCAGCTTAGTAGTGGGACAGGGGATTGCCACTGAAGCTTTCTTT. Encoded protein: CASSLVVGQGIATEAFF.

The chain has TRBV6-5 and TRBJ2-7; TRBD1 agrees at 8 bases. V trimming: 2 bases; J trimming: 2 bases; junction bases outside the gene matches: 2. CDR1 is MNHEY and CDR2 is SVGAGI in the germline V gene. The CDR3 consists of 14 residues. DNA of the CDR3: TGTGCCAGCAGTTACCGGGGACAGGCCTACGAGCAGTACTTC. Its translation is CASSYRGQAYEQYF.

This chain links TRBV2 with TRBJ1-1; no clear D gene. V shed 8 bases and J shed 0 bases, with 13 bases lying between them. This CDR3 is 14 amino acids long. CDR1 is SNHLY, CDR2 FYNNEI, per germline. This chain's CDR3 is CASALDPVNTEAFF. The CDR3 coding sequence is TGTGCCAGCGCATTGGACCCTGTGAACACTGAAGCTTTCTTT.

The V gene is TRBV30, the J gene TRBJ1-1; D is ambiguous. In germline, CDR1 is GTSNPN, CDR2 SVGIG (reference sequence). The CDR3 has 14 residues. Trimming took off 0 bases at V and 4 bases at J, with 12 bases between the two ends. The CDR3 DNA reads TGTGCCTGGAGTGTACGGAACCAGGCCACTGAAGCTTTCTTT. Translation: CAWSVRNQATEAFF.

This chain links TRBV5-6 with TRBJ1-6; TRBD1 is a possible D gene (6 bases). This CDR3 spans 15 amino acids. V lost 4 bases and J lost 6, with 14 bases in between. Germline V CDR1 and CDR2: SGHDT, YYEEEE. CDR3: CASSQQGFLNSPLHF. In nucleotides, the CDR3 is TGTGCCAGCAGCCAACAGGGATTCCTTAATTCACCCCTCCACTTT.

The V call is TRBV19, the J call TRBJ2-5; weak D call: TRBD2 (6 bases). Germline CDR1 is LNHDA and CDR2 is SQIVND (reference sequence). The CDR3 has 15 residues. Trimming removed 5 bases at V and 2 bases at J, with 15 bases between. CDR3 sequence (DNA): TGTGCCAGTAGTCCCCCGGGACTGGGACAAGAGACCCAGTACTTC. Protein sequence: CASSPPGLGQETQYF.